These 3 T cell receptor beta chains were all obtained from the same sample, sequenced in a study of OX40 agonist ivuxolimab in advanced cancers. Here immunoSEQ multiplex PCR was the method, and the copy in TCRdb shows in-frame clones only, minus some. The data contain about 76,000 clones, over 75% of them singletons. Sequences were derived from CD4+ or CD8+ T cells sorted from blood, sampled in a trial of the OX40 agonist ivuxolimab. These receptors were taken from an adult with an advanced solid tumor such as melanoma, head and neck, liver or kidney cancer.

The V gene is TRBV14, the J gene TRBJ1-3, with 9 positions matching TRBD1. Per the germline V gene, CDR1 is SGHDN and CDR2 is FVKESK. CDR3 size: 15 residues. J gave up 2 bases and V 5 bases, and 4 bases lay outside the gene matches. CDR3 nucleotides: TGTGCCAGCAGCGCCTGGGACAGGGCTGGAAACACCATATATTTT. Protein sequence: CASSAWDRAGNTIYF.

The J gene is TRBJ1-6, the V gene TRBV5-1, with D maybe TRBD1 (5 bases). CDR3 length: 16 residues. Trimming removed 4 bases at V and 7 bases at J, with 18 bases between. Germline CDR1 reads SGHRS; CDR2 reads YFSETQ. This chain's CDR3 is CASSPFGGGSNSPLHF. CDR3 coding DNA: TGCGCCAGCAGCCCCTTCGGGGGGGGATCAAATTCACCCCTCCACTTT.

This chain links TRBV6-6 with TRBJ1-4; D call uncertain. CDR3 length equals 14 residues. The V end lost 6 bases, the J end lost 5 bases, and 13 bases lay between the germline ends. Germline loops: CDR1 MNHNY, CDR2 SVGAGI (reference sequence). This CDR3 is CASRRTVTNEKLFF. The CDR3 bases are TGTGCCAGCAGACGGACGGTTACCAATGAAAAACTGTTTTTT.